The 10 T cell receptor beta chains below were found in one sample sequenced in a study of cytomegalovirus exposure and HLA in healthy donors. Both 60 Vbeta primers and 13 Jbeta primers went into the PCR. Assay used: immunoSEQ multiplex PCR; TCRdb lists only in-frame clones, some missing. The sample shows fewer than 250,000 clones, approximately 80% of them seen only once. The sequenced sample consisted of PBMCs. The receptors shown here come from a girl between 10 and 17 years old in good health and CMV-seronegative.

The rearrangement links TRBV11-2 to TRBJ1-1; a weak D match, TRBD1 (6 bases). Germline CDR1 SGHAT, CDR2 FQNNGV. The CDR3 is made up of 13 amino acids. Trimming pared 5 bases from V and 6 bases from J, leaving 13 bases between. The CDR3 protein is CASSPWTVPEAFF. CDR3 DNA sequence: TGTGCCAGCAGCCCTTGGACAGTACCTGAAGCTTTCTTT.

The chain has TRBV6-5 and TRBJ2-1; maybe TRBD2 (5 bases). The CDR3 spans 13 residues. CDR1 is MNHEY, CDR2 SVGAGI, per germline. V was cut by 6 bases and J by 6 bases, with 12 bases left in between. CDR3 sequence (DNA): TGTGCCAGCAGCCTCTACGGACTCAATGAGCAGTTCTTC. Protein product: CASSLYGLNEQFF.

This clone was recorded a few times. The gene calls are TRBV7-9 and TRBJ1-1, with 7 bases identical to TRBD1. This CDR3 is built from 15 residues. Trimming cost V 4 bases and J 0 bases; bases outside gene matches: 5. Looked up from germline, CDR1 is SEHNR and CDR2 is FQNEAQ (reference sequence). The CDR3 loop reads CASSSEDRMNTEAFF. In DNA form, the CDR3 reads TGTGCCAGCAGCTCAGAGGACAGGATGAACACTGAAGCTTTCTTT.

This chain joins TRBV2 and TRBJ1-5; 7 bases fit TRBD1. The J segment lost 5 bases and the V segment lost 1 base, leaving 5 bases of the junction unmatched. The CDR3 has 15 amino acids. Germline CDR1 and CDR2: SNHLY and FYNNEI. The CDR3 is CASSEDRGSHQPQHF. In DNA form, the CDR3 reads TGTGCCAGCAGTGAAGACAGGGGATCCCATCAGCCCCAGCATTTT.

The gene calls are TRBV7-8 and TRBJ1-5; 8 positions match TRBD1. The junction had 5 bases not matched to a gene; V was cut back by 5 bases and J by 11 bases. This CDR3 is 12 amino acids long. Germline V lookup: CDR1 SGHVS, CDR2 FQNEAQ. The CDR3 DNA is TGTGCCAGCAGCGCCTTACAGGGGGCCCAGCATTTT. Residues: CASSALQGAQHF.

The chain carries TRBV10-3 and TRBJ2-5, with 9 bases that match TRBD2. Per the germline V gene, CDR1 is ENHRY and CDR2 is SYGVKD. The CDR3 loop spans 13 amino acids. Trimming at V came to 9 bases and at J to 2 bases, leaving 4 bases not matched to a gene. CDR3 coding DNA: TGTGCCATATCTAGCGGGGAACAAGAGACCCAGTACTTC. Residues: CAISSGEQETQYF.

The CDR3 is CASSPARASSYEQYF. The DNA of the CDR3 is TGTGCCAGCTCACCAGCCAGGGCGAGCTCCTACGAGCAGTACTTC. This chain uses TRBV18 with TRBJ2-7; D is possibly TRBD1 (5 bases). Germline V gene lookup returns CDR1 KGHSH and CDR2 LQKENI. The CDR3 is 15 amino acids. V was pared by 2 bases and J by 0 bases, with 11 bases between.

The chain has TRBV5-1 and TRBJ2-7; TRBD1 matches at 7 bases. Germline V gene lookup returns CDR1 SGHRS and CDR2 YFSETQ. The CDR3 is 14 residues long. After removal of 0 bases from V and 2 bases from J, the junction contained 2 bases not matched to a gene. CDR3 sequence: CASSLDRGTYEQYF. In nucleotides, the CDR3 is TGCGCCAGCAGCTTGGACAGGGGAACCTACGAGCAGTACTTC.

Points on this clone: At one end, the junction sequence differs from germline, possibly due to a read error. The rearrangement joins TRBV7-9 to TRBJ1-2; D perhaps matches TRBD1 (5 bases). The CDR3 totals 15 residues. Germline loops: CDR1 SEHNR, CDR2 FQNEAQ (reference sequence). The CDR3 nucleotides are TGTTCCAGCAGCTTAGCGCAGGGAATTGATAATGGCTACACCTTC. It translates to CSSSLAQGIDNGYTF. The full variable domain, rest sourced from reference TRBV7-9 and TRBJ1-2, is DTGVSQNPRHKITKRGQNVTFRCDPISEHNRLYWYRQTLGQGPEFLTYFQNEAQLEKSRLLSDRFSAERPKGSFSTLEIQRTEQGDSAMYLCSSSLAQGIDNGYTFGSGTRLTVV.

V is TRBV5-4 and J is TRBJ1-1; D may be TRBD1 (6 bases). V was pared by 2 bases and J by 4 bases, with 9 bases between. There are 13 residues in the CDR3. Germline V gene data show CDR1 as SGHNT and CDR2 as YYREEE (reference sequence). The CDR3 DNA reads TGTGCCAGCAGCTTCAGAGGGGGCACTGAAGCTTTCTTT. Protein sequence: CASSFRGGTEAFF.